This note documents a single TCR beta chain sequence. Germline values: CDR1 SGHNT, CDR2 YYREEE (reference sequence). V gave up 0 bases and J gave up 0 bases; unmatched junction bases: 3. The CDR3 extends over 16 amino acids. The sample comes from a study of cytomegalovirus exposure and HLA in healthy donors. About the study: The same platform used for the roughly 610 first-cohort repertoires was also used for the 120 or so validation repertoires, as a later analysis reported.

Sequencing used immunoSEQ multiplex PCR; TCRdb keeps in-frame clones, though not all of them. The sample carries about 50,000 clones, 92% recorded once. The specimen was PBMCs. The TCR comes from a young man in good health and CMV-seronegative. The V gene is TRBV5-4, the J gene TRBJ2-3, with TRBD1 matching over 8 bases. DNA for the CDR3: TGTGCCAGCAGCTTGGCAGGGGGCCCTAGCACAGATACGCAGTATTTT. Its translation: CASSLAGGPSTDTQYF.